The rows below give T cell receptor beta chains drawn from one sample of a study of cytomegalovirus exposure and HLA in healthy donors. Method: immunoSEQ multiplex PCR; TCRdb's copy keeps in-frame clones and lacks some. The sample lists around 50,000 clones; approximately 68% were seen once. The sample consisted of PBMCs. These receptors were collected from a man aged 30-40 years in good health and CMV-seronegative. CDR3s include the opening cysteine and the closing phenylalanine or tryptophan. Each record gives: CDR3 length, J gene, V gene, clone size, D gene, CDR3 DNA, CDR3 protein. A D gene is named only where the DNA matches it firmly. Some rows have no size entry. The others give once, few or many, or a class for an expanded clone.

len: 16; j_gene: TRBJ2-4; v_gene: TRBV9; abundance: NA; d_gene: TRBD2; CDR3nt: TGTGCCAGCAGCACTCAGAGCGGGAGGGGGGAAAACATTCAGTACTTC; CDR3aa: CASSTQSGRGENIQYF
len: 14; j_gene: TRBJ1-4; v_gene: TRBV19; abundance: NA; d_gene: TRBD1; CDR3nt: TGTGCCAGTAGCCGACCGGGACAGGGTGAAAAACTGTTTTTT; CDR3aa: CASSRPGQGEKLFF
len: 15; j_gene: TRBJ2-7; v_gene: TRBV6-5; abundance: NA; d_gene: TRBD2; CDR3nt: TGTGCCAGCATGGCGGGGCGGGGGGCTTCCTACGAGCAGTACTTC; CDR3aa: CASMAGRGASYEQYF
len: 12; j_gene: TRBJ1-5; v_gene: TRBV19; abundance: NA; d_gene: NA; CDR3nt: TGTGCCAGTAGTACGCGACCGGGGCCCCAGCATTTT; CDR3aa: CASSTRPGPQHF
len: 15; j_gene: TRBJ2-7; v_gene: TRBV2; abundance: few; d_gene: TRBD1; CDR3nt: TGTGCCAGCAGTGCCCGGGACAGGGGGACCTACGAGCAGTACTTC; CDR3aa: CASSARDRGTYEQYF
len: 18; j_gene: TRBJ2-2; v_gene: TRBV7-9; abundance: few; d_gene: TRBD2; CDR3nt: TGTGCCAGCACCGATACTAGCGGGAGGGCCCGCGGCACCGGGGAGCTGTTTTTT; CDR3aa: CASTDTSGRARGTGELFF
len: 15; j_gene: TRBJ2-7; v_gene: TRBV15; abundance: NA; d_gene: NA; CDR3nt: TGTGCCACCAGCAGAGTTTTCCACACCTCCTACGAGCAGTACTTC; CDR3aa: CATSRVFHTSYEQYF
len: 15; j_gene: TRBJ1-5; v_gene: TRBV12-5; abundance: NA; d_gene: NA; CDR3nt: TGTGCTAGTGGTTTGGTACTCAGGGGTTCTCAGCCCCAGCATTTT; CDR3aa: CASGLVLRGSQPQHF
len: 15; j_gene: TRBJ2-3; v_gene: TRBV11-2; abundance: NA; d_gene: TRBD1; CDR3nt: TGTGCCAGCAGCACACTGGACAGGGCTACAGATACGCAGTATTTT; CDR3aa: CASSTLDRATDTQYF
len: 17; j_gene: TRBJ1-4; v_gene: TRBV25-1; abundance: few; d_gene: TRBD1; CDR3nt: TGTGCCAGCAGTGATTGGGGACAGGGGGCAACTAATGAAAAACTGTTTTTT; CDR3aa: CASSDWGQGATNEKLFF
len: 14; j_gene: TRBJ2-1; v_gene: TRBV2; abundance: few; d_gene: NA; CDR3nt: TGTGCCAGCAGTGATGTGAAGCGGTACAATGAGCAGTTCTTC; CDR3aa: CASSDVKRYNEQFF
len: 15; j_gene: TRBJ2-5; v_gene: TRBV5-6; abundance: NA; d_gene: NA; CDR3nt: TGTGCCAGCAGCTTGCGGTCACTAGGAGGCGAGACCCAGTACTTC; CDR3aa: CASSLRSLGGETQYF
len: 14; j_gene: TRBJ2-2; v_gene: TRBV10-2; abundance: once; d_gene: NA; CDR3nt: TGCGCCAGCAGGGGGCAAGGGGGGGATGGGGAGCTGTTTTTT; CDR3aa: CASRGQGGDGELFF
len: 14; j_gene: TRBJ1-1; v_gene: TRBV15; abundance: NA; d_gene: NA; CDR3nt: TGTGCCACCAGCAGAGATCGAGGTAACACTGAAGCTTTCTTT; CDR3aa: CATSRDRGNTEAFF
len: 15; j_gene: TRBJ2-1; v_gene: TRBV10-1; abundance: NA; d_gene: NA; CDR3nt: TGCGCCAGCAGTGAAGGGGGACCGAGAAACAATGAGCAGTTCTTC; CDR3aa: CASSEGGPRNNEQFF
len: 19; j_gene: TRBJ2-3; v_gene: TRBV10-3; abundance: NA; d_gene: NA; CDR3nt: TGTGCCATCAGTGAACAGGGCTGGGGGTCTAGCGGAGTCACAGATACGCAGTATTTT; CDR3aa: CAISEQGWGSSGVTDTQYF
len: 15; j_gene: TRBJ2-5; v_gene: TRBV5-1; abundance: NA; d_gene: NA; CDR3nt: TGCGCCAGCAGCTTGGCAGGGGTAGTTTCAGAGACCCAGTACTTC; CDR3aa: CASSLAGVVSETQYF
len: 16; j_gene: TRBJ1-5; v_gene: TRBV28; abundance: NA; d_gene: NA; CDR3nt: TGTGCCAGCAGCCCCCGTCAGGGTTGGAGCAATCAGCCCCAGCATTTT; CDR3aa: CASSPRQGWSNQPQHF
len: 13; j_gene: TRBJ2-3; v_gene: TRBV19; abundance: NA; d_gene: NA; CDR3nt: TGTGCCAGTAGCCCCCGGAGGCGAGATACGCAGTATTTT; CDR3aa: CASSPRRRDTQYF
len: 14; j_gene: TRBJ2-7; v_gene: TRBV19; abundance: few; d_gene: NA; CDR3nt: TGTGCCAGTAGTATTGGAGCTACCTCCTACGAGCAGTACTTC; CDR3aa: CASSIGATSYEQYF
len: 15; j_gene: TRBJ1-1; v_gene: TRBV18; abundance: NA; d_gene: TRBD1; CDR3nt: TGTGCCAGCTCACCAGCCGGGACAGGGAACACTGAAGCTTTCTTT; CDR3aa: CASSPAGTGNTEAFF
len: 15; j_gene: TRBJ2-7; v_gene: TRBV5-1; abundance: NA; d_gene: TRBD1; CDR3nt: TGCGCCAGCAGCTTGGCCGCGACAGGGAGATACGAGCAGTACTTC; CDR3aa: CASSLAATGRYEQYF
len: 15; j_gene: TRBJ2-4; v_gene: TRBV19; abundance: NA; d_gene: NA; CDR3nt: TGTGCCAGTAGTATAGCCGGACAGTCCAAAAACATTCAGTACTTC; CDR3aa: CASSIAGQSKNIQYF
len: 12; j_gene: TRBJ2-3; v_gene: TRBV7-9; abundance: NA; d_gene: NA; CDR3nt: TGTGCCAGCAGCAGAGGGGGAGATACGCAGTATTTT; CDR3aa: CASSRGGDTQYF
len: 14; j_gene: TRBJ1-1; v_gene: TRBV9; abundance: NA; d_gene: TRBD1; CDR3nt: TGTGCCAGCAGCACCCGGGACAGGGTCTCTGAAGCTTTCTTT; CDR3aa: CASSTRDRVSEAFF
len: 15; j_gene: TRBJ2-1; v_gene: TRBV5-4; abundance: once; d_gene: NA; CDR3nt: TGTGCCAGCAGCTTACCGGAGGGCCTCTACAATGAGCAGTTCTTC; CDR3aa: CASSLPEGLYNEQFF
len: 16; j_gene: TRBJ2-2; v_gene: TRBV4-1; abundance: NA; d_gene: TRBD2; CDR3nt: TGCGCCAGCAGCCAAGAAAGCGGGAGAATTACCGGGGAGCTGTTTTTT; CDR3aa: CASSQESGRITGELFF
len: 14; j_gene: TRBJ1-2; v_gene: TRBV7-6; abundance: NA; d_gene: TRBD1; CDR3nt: TGTGCCAGCAGCAAAAGCACGACAGGGATTGGCTACACCTTC; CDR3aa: CASSKSTTGIGYTF
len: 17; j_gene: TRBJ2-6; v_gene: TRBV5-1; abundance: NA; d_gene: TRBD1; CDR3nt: TGCGCCAGCAACCGGGACAGGCTTAGCTCTGGGGCCAACGTCCTGACTTTC; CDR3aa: CASNRDRLSSGANVLTF
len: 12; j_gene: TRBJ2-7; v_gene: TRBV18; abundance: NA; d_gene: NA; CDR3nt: TGTGCCAGCTCGTCCTTATCCTACGAGCAGTACTTC; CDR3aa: CASSSLSYEQYF
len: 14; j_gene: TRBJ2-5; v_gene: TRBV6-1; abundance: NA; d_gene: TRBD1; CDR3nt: TGTGCCAGCAAAGGACAGGGGGCGCGAGAGACCCAGTACTTC; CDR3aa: CASKGQGARETQYF
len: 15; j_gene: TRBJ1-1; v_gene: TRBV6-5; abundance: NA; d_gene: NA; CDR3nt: TGTGCCAGCAGCCCTCTATCTAAGGGACAAGACGAAGCTTTCTTT; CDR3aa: CASSPLSKGQDEAFF
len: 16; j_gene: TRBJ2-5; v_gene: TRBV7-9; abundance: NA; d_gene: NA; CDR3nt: TGTGCCAGCAGCTTAATTGGGCCAGGAACCCAAGAGACCCAGTACTTC; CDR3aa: CASSLIGPGTQETQYF
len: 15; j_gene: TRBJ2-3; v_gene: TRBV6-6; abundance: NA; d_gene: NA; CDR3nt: TGTGCCAGCAGTTACTTTTCGGGGTACACAGATACGCAGTATTTT; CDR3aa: CASSYFSGYTDTQYF
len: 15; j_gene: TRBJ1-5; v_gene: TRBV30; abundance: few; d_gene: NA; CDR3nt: TGTGCCTGGAGTGTAGGGCAGGGGAAGAATCAGCCCCAGCATTTT; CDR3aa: CAWSVGQGKNQPQHF
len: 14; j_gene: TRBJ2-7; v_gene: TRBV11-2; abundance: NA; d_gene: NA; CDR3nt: TGTGCCAGCAGCCCGACTCCGAGAACCTACGAGCAGTACTTC; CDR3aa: CASSPTPRTYEQYF
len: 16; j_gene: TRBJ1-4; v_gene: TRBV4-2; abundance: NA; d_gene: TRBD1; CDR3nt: TGTGCCAGCAGCCAAGACCGACAGGGGTCGGATGAAAAACTGTTTTTT; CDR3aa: CASSQDRQGSDEKLFF
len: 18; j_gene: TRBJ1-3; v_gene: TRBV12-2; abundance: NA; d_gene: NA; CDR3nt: TGTGCAAGTCGCTGCCCGAACGGACACCGCAACTCTGGAAACACCATATATTTT; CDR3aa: CASRCPNGHRNSGNTIYF
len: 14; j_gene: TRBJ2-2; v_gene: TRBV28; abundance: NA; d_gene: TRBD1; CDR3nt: TGTGCCAGCAACTTAGTACAGGGGACCGGGGAGCTGTTTTTT; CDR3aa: CASNLVQGTGELFF
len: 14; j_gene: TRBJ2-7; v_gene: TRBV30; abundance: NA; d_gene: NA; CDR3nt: TGTGCCTGGACAGGTAGGGCGGGAATAGGTGAGCAGTACTTC; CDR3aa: CAWTGRAGIGEQYF
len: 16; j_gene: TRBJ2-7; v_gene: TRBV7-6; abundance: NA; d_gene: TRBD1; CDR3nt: TGTGCCAGCAGCTTGGGTCAGGGGGCTATGCCCCACGAGCAGTACTTC; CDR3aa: CASSLGQGAMPHEQYF
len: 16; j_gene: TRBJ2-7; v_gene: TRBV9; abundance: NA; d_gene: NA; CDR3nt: TGTGCCAGCAGCCCCCTGGGAACTAGACATACCTACGAGCAGTACTTC; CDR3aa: CASSPLGTRHTYEQYF
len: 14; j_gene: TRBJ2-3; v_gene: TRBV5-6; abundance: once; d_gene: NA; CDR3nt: TGTGCCAGCAGCTTCGTACAGGGCACAGATACGCAGTATTTT; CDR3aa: CASSFVQGTDTQYF
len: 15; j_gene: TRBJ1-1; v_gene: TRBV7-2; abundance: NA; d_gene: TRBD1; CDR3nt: TGTGCCAGCAGCGTAAGACAGGGGCGTGGGACTGAAGCTTTCTTT; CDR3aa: CASSVRQGRGTEAFF
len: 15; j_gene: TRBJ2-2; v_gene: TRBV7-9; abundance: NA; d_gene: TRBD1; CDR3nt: TGTGCCAGCAGCTTGGGACAGGGGCGCACCGGGGAGCTGTTTTTT; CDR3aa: CASSLGQGRTGELFF
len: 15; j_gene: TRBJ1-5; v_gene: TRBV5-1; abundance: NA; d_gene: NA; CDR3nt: TGCGCCAGCAGGCGTGACACGAATAGCAATCAGCCCCAGCATTTT; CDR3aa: CASRRDTNSNQPQHF
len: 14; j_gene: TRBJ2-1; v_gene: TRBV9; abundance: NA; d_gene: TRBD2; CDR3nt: TGTGCCAGCACGAGACTAGCGGGAGGGGATGAGCAGTTCTTC; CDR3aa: CASTRLAGGDEQFF
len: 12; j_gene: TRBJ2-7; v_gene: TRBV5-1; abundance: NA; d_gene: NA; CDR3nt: TGCGCCAGTGGCAAGACAGGCTACGAGCAGTACTTC; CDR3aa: CASGKTGYEQYF
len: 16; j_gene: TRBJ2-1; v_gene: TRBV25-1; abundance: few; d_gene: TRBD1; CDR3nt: TGTGCCAGCAGTCAAAAACAGGGGGAGAGATACAATGAGCAGTTCTTC; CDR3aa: CASSQKQGERYNEQFF
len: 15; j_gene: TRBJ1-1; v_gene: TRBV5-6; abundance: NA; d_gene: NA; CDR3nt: TGTGCCAGCAGCTTGGTACCGGGTTTGAACACTGAAGCTTTCTTT; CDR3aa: CASSLVPGLNTEAFF
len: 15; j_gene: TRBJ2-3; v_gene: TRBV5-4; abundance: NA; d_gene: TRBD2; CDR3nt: TGTGCCAGCAGAAAAGGACTAGCCGCCTCGGATACGCAGTATTTT; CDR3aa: CASRKGLAASDTQYF
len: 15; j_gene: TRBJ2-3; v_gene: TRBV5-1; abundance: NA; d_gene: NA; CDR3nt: TGCGCCAGCAGCTTATTACAGAGAATCACAGATACGCAGTATTTT; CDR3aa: CASSLLQRITDTQYF
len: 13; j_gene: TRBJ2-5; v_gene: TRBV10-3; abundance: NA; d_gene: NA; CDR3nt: TGTGCCATCAGTGACCGTCCGGAAGAGACCCAGTACTTC; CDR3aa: CAISDRPEETQYF
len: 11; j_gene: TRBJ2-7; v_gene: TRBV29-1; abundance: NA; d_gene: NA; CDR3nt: TGCAGCGTTGCACTGGGCTACGAGCAGTACTTC; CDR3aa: CSVALGYEQYF